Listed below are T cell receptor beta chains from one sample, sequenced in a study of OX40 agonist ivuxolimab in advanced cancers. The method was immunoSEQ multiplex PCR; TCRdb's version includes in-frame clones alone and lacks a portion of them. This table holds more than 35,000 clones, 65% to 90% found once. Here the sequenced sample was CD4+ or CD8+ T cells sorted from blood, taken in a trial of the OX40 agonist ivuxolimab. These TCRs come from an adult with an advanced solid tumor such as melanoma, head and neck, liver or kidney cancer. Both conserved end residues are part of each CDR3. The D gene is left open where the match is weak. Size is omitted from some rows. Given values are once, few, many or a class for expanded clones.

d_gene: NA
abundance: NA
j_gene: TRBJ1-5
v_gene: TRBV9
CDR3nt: TGTGCCAGCAGCGACTACAGGAGCAATCAGCCCCAGCATTTT
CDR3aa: CASSDYRSNQPQHF

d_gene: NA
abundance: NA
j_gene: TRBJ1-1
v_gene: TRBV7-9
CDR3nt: TGTGCCAGCAGCTTATTGGCAGGAGTTATGAACACTGAAGCTTTCTTT
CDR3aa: CASSLLAGVMNTEAFF

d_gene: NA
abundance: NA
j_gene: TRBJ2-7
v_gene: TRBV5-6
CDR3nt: TGTGCCAGCAGCTTTGCAAGCAACCCCTACGAGCAGTACTTC
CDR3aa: CASSFASNPYEQYF

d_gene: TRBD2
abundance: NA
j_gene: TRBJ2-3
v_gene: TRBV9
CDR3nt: TGTGCCAGCAGCGTAGTAAAGGGCGGGGGGCCTGGAGATACGCAGTATTTT
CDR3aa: CASSVVKGGGPGDTQYF

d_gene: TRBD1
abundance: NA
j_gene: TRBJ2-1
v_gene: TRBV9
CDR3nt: TGTGCCAGCAGCGTAGGAAGCACAGGGGCCTACAATGAGCAGTTCTTC
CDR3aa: CASSVGSTGAYNEQFF

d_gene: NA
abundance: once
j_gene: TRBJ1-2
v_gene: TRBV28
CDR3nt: TGTGCCAGCAGTTTATTCCCCGGGACATATCATGGCTACACCTTC
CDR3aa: CASSLFPGTYHGYTF

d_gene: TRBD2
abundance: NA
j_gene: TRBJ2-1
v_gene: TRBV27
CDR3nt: TGTGCCAGCAGTCCCGGACTAGCGGACTACAATGAGCAGTTCTTC
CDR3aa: CASSPGLADYNEQFF

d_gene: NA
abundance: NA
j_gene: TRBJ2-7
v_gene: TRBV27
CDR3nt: TGTGCCAGCAGTCACCATCCCTACGAGCAGTACTTC
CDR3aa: CASSHHPYEQYF

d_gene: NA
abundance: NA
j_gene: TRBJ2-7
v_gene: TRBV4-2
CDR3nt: TGTGCCAGCAGCCAAGAAACCGCCTGGGGAGAGCAGTACTTC
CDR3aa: CASSQETAWGEQYF

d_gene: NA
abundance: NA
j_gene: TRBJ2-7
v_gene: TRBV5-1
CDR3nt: TGCGCCAGCAGCTTGGGAGGGAACTACGAGCAGTACTTC
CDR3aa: CASSLGGNYEQYF

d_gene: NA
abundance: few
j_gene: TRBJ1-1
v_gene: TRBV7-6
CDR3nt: TGTGCCAGCAGCTTAGGACAGGTTGGCACTGAAGCTTTCTTT
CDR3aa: CASSLGQVGTEAFF

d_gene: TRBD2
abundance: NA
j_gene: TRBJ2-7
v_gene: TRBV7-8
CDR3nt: TGTGCCAGCAGTTTACTAGCGGGAGCTTGGGAGCAGTACTTC
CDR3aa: CASSLLAGAWEQYF

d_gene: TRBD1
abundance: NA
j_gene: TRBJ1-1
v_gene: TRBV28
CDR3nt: TGTGCCAGCAGGACCCGGACAGGGGATATAAACACTGAAGCTTTCTTT
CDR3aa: CASRTRTGDINTEAFF

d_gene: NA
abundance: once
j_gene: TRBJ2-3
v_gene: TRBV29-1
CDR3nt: TGCAGCGTCGAGGGACAAACCGAATATGGAAAAGGGGGGAGCACAGATACGCAGTATTTT
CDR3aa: CSVEGQTEYGKGGSTDTQYF

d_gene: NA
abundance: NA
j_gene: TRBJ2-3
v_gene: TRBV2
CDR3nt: TGTGCCAGCCTAGAGGAATTTCGCACAGATACGCAGTATTTT
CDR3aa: CASLEEFRTDTQYF

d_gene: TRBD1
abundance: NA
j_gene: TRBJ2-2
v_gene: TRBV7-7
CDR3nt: TGTGCCAGCAGTTTCGGACAGGGGGCTTCCGGGGAGCTGTTTTTT
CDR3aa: CASSFGQGASGELFF

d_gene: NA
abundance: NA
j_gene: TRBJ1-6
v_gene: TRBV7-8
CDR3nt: TGTGCCAGCAGCTTGAAAGACGGAGGCTCGCATTCACCCCTCCACTTT
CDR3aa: CASSLKDGGSHSPLHF

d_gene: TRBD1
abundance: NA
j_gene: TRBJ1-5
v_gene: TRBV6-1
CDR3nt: TGTGCCCTCGGACAGGGGGCTAGTCAGCCCCAGCATTTT
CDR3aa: CALGQGASQPQHF

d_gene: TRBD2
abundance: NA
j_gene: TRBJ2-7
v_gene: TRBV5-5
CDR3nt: TGTGCCAGCTCTGGGACTAGCGGGCACTACGAGCAGTACTTC
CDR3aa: CASSGTSGHYEQYF

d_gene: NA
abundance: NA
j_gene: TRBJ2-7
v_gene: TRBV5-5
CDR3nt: TGTGCCAGCAGCTCCTCCGCCGGTCACTACGAGCAGTACTTC
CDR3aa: CASSSSAGHYEQYF

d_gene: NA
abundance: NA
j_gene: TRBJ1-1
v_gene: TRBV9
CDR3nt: TGTGCCAGCAGTTGTCCAGGGTGTACTGAAGCCTTCTTT
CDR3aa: CASSCPGCTEAFF

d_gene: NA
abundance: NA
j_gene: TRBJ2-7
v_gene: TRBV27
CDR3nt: TGTGCCAGCAGGGGAAGGAGGTACTACGAGCAGTACTTC
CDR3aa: CASRGRRYYEQYF

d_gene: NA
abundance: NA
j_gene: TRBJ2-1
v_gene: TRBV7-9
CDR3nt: TGTGCCAGCACCACGTCGAGGGTTGAGCAGTTCTTC
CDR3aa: CASTTSRVEQFF

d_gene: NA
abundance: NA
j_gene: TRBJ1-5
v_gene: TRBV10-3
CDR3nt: TGTGCCATCAGTGAGTCACGGGTTAGCAATCAGCCCCAGCATTTT
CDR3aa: CAISESRVSNQPQHF

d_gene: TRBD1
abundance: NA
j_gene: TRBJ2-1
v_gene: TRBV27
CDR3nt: TGTGCCAGCAGTTCCCGGGACAGCCTTAACAATGAGCAGTTCTTC
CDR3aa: CASSSRDSLNNEQFF

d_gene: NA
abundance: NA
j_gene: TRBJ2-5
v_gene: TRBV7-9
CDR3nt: TGTGCCAGCAGGCCTCTCCTCCTCGCAGGCGGTCGGGAGACCCAGTACTTC
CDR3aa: CASRPLLLAGGRETQYF

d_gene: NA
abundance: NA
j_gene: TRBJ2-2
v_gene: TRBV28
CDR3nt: TGTGCCACCAGCGGCCCGGCCACCGGGGAGCTGTTTTTT
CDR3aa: CATSGPATGELFF

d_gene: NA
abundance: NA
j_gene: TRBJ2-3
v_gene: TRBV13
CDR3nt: TGTGCCAGCAGCCCACGAGGGGGGAGGACAGATACGCAGTATTTT
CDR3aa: CASSPRGGRTDTQYF

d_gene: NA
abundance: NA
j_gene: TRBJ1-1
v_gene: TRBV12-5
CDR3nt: TGTGCTAGTGGTTTGGGGATACCGAACACTGAAGCTTTCTTT
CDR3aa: CASGLGIPNTEAFF

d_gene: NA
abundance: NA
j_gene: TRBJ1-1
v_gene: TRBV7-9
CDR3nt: TGTGCCAGCAGCTTAGGAGGGGTGTTGAGCACTGAAGCTTTCTTT
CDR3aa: CASSLGGVLSTEAFF

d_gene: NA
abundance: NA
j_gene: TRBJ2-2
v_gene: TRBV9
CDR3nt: TGTGCCAGCACCCGGGGGAACACCGGGGAGCTGTTTTTT
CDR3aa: CASTRGNTGELFF

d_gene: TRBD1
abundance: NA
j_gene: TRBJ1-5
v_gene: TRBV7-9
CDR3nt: TGTGCCAGCAGCCAGACAGGGGGCAATCAGCCCCAGCATTTT
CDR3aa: CASSQTGGNQPQHF

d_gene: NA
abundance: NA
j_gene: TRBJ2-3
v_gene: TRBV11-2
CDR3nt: TGTGCCAGCAGCTTACGATGGCGTTCCACAGATACGCAGTATTTT
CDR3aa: CASSLRWRSTDTQYF

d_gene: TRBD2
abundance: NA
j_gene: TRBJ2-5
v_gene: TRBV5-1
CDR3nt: TGCGCCAGCAGCTCCGGGACTAGCGAGGGAGAGACCCAGTACTTC
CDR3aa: CASSSGTSEGETQYF

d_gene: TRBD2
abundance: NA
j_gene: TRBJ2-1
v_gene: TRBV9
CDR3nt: TGTGCCAGCAGCGCCCGACTAGCGGCCTACAATGAGCAGTTCTTC
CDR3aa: CASSARLAAYNEQFF

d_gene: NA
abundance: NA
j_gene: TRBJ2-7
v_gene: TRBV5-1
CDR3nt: TGCGCCAGCAGCTTGGGGGGTGACGAGCAGTACTTC
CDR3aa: CASSLGGDEQYF

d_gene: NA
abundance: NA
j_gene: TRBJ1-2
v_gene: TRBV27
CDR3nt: TGTGCCAGCAGGGGAGGGTATGGCTACACCTTC
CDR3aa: CASRGGYGYTF

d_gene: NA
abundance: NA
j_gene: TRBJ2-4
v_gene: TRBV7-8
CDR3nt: TGTGCCAGCAGCATGACCGGGGCCAAAAACATTCAGTACTTC
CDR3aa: CASSMTGAKNIQYF

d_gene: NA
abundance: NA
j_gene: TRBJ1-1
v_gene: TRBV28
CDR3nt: TGTGCCAGCAGTTTAAGGGCATTGAACACTGAAGCTTTCTTT
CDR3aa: CASSLRALNTEAFF

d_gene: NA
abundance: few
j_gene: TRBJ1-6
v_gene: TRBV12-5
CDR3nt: TGTGCTAGTGGTGGGGTGGGGCCCAAATCTTTT
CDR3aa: CASGGVGPKSF

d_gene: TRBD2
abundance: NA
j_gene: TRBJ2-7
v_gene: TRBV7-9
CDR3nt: TGTGCCGGGGGTGTAGCGGGGACCTACGAGCAGTACTTC
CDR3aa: CAGGVAGTYEQYF

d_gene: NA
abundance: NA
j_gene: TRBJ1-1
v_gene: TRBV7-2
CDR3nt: TGTGCCAGCAGCTTAGAGGGTCCAGGGTTCTCTACTGAAGCTTTCTTT
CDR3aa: CASSLEGPGFSTEAFF

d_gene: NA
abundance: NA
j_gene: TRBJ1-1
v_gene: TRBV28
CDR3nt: TGTGCCAGCAGCGCTCAGTTTGGGGGTGTCTTTAACACTGAAGCTTTCTTT
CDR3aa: CASSAQFGGVFNTEAFF

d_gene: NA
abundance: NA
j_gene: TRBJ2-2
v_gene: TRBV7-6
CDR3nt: TGTGCCAGCAGCCGATGGGCAGGGGAGGTCGGGGAGCTGTTTTTT
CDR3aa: CASSRWAGEVGELFF

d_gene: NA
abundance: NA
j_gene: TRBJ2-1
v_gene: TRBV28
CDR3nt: TGTGCCAGCAAAACCCCCGGCCCGGGGTGGAATGAGCAGTTCTTC
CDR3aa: CASKTPGPGWNEQFF

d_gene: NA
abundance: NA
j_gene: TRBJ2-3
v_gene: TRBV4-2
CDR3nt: TGTGCCAGCAGCCAAAGGTCCGGGGACACCACAGATACGCAGTATTTT
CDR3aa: CASSQRSGDTTDTQYF

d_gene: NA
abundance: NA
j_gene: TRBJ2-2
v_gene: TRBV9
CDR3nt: TGTGCCAGCAGCACACGGGACTCAGGAGCCGGGGAGCTGTTTTTT
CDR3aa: CASSTRDSGAGELFF

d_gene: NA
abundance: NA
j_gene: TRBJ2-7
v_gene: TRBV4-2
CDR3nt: TGTGCCAGCAGCTCAGGGGACTCCTACGAGCAGTACTTC
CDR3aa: CASSSGDSYEQYF

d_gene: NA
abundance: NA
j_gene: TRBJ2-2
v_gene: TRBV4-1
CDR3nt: TGCGCCAGCAGCCCTCCCACCGGGGAGCTGTTTTTT
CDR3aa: CASSPPTGELFF

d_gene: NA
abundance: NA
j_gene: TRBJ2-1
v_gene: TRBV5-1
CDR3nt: TGCGCCAGCAGCTTGGTGGGCTCCGACAATGAGCAGTTCTTC
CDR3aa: CASSLVGSDNEQFF

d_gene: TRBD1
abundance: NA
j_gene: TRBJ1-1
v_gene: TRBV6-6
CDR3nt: TGTGCCAGCAGTTACTCACAGATAGGACAGGGCTATGAAGCTTTCTTT
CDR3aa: CASSYSQIGQGYEAFF

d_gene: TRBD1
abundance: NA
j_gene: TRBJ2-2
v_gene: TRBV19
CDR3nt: TGTGCCAGTAGTTCGGGACAGGTTACCGGGGAGCTGTTTTTT
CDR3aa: CASSSGQVTGELFF

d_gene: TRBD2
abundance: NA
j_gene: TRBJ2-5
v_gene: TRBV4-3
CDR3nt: TGCGCCAGCAGCCAATCTTTAGCGGGGAAAATAAACCAAGAGACCCAGTACTTC
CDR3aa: CASSQSLAGKINQETQYF